Listed below are T cell receptor beta chains from one sample, sequenced in a study of read filtering for tumor transcriptome and immune sequencing. TCRdb passed the reads through MiXCR, listing each CDR3 protein once. The repertoire holds roughly 41,000 distinct CDR3 sequences, about 13% seen once, with less than 40% in the top ten. Sequencing was performed on a population of CD138-negative cells sorted from bone marrow. These TCRs come from a donor at least 40 years old with multiple myeloma. CDR3s include the opening cysteine and the closing phenylalanine or tryptophan. A D gene is named only where the DNA matches it firmly. Rows give clone size only sometimes, using once, few, many, or a class for an expanded clone.

j_gene	d_gene	v_gene	abundance	CDR3aa	CDR3nt
TRBJ2-2	.	TRBV5-1	many	CASSSLVSNTGELFF	TGCGCCAGCAGCTCACTAGTCTCGAACACCGGGGAGCTGTTTTTT
TRBJ2-1	.	TRBV20-1	many	CSASMRYNEQFF	TGCAGTGCTAGTATGAGATACAATGAGCAGTTCTTC
TRBJ2-4	.	TRBV29-1	medium-sized	CSVEVPGVAKNIQYF	TGCAGCGTTGAAGTACCGGGGGTGGCCAAAAACATTCAGTACTTC
TRBJ2-1	.	TRBV5-4	many	CASSLTRGMRNEQFF	TGTGCCAGCAGCCTGACTAGGGGAATGAGGAATGAGCAGTTCTTC
TRBJ2-1	TRBD2	TRBV10-3	many	CAISESAMGLAVNEQFF	TGTGCCATCAGTGAGTCAGCGATGGGACTAGCGGTGAATGAGCAGTTCTTC
TRBJ2-1	TRBD2	TRBV7-6	many	CASSLAVLAGGGVYNEQFF	TGTGCCAGCAGCTTAGCTGTACTAGCGGGAGGAGGGGTCTACAATGAGCAGTTCTTC
TRBJ2-1	.	TRBV20-1	.	CSATPQTRPTQFF	TGCAGTGCTACCCCCCAGACCCGACCGACGCAGTTCTTC
TRBJ2-2	.	TRBV2	many	CASSPRRMNTGELFF	TGTGCCAGCAGCCCACGCAGAATGAACACCGGGGAGCTGTTTTTT
TRBJ1-1	.	TRBV7-2	many	CASSPAATNTEAFF	TGTGCCAGCAGCCCGGCAGCGACGAACACTGAAGCTTTCTTT
TRBJ2-1	.	TRBV6-2/TRBV6-3	many	CASGRAVYNEQFF	TGTGCCAGTGGCAGGGCCGTGTACAATGAGCAGTTCTTC
TRBJ1-1	.	TRBV20-1	many	CSASGIEAFF	TGCAGTGCTAGCGGAATTGAAGCTTTCTTT
TRBJ1-5	.	TRBV5-5	.	CASSGGQSNQPQHF	TGTGCCAGCAGCGGGGGGCAGAGCAATCAGCCCCAGCATTTT
TRBJ2-5	TRBD1	TRBV4-2	.	CASSHSGTGAKETQYF	TGTGCCAGCAGCCATTCCGGGACAGGAGCTAAAGAGACCCAGTACTTC
TRBJ2-7	TRBD2	TRBV30	many	CAWSSGLAVYEQYF	TGTGCCTGGAGTAGTGGACTAGCGGTCTACGAGCAGTACTTC
TRBJ2-1	TRBD1	TRBV19	many	CASKAGTGAYNEQFF	TGTGCCAGTAAGGCCGGGACAGGGGCCTACAATGAGCAGTTCTTC
TRBJ1-4	.	TRBV6-5	many	CASSYSGARGANEKLFF	TGTGCCAGCAGTTACTCCGGGGCCAGGGGAGCTAATGAAAAACTGTTTTTT
TRBJ2-2	TRBD1	TRBV29-1	many	CSVRDREGTGELFF	TGCAGCGTTCGGGACAGGGAAGGCACCGGGGAGCTGTTTTTT
TRBJ1-2	.	TRBV29-1	many	CSVERAGTVTGGYTF	TGCAGCGTTGAACGTGCGGGAACAGTCACCGGCGGCTACACCTTC
TRBJ1-1	.	TRBV5-1	many	CASSLGWDTEAFF	TGCGCCAGCAGCTTGGGATGGGACACTGAAGCTTTCTTT
TRBJ2-7	TRBD2	TRBV6-5	many	CASRAYGGSSYEQYF	TGTGCCAGCAGAGCGTACGGCGGGAGCTCCTACGAGCAGTACTTC
TRBJ2-5	.	TRBV20-1	many	CSARPSGGSHQETQYF	TGCAGTGCCAGACCCTCCGGGGGATCCCACCAAGAGACCCAGTACTTC
TRBJ2-1	TRBD2	TRBV7-6	many	CASSLVGTKNEQFF	TGTGCCAGCAGCTTAGTCGGGACTAAAAATGAGCAGTTCTTC
TRBJ1-3	TRBD1	TRBV13	.	CASSYGTGTGNTIYF	TGTGCCAGCAGTTATGGGACAGGGACTGGAAACACCATATATTTT
TRBJ2-7	TRBD2	TRBV7-2	.	CASSLGLAEHYEQYF	TGTGCCAGCAGCCTGGGACTAGCGGAGCACTACGAGCAGTACTTC
TRBJ1-1	TRBD1	TRBV30	.	CAWNRGREAEAFF	TGTGCCTGGAACAGGGGGCGCGAGGCTGAAGCTTTCTTT
TRBJ2-2	.	TRBV28	many	CASSLFMNTGELFF	TGTGCCAGCAGTTTATTTATGAACACCGGGGAGCTGTTTTTT
TRBJ2-5	.	TRBV5-1	many	CASIPDMWQETQYF	TGCGCCAGCATCCCAGATATGTGGCAAGAGACCCAGTACTTC
TRBJ1-5	.	TRBV4-1	few	CASSQNAGAGPQHF	TGCGCCAGCAGCCAAAATGCGGGGGCCGGGCCCCAGCATTTT
TRBJ2-7	.	TRBV6-2/TRBV6-3	many	CASSSPDRQRAYEQYF	TGTGCCAGCAGCTCCCCCGATAGGCAGAGGGCCTACGAGCAGTACTTC
TRBJ1-1	.	TRBV30	few	CAWIRRTEAFF	TGTGCCTGGATTCGGAGGACTGAAGCTTTCTTT
TRBJ2-3	.	TRBV20-1	few	CSARDNSGNTDTQYF	TGCAGTGCTAGAGATAATAGCGGAAACACAGATACGCAGTATTTT
TRBJ1-3	.	TRBV12-3/TRBV12-4	few	CASSLGGGGENTIYF	TGTGCCAGCAGTTTAGGTGGAGGGGGGGAAAACACCATATATTTT
TRBJ1-5	.	TRBV20-1	many	CSAIQGTSNQPQHF	TGCAGTGCTATACAGGGAACGAGCAATCAGCCCCAGCATTTT
TRBJ2-2	TRBD2	TRBV4-1	many	CASSLEERGTGELFF	TGCGCCAGCAGCCTGGAGGAGCGGGGGACCGGGGAGCTGTTTTTT
TRBJ2-7	.	TRBV7-2	many	CASSLGTEYEQYF	TGTGCCAGCAGCTTAGGGACAGAATACGAGCAGTACTTC
TRBJ2-6	TRBD1	TRBV12-3/TRBV12-4	.	CASRYIRWGQARSGANVLTF	TGTGCCAGCAGATATATACGATGGGGACAGGCTCGCTCTGGGGCCAACGTCCTGACTTTC
TRBJ2-7	TRBD1	TRBV4-1	many	CASSQIGTGDSYEQYF	TGCGCCAGCAGCCAAATCGGGACAGGGGATTCCTACGAGCAGTACTTC
TRBJ2-6	TRBD1	TRBV29-1	.	CSALDEDRGSGANVQTF	TGCAGCGCCCTAGATGAGGACAGGGGATCTGGGGCCAACGTCCAGACATTC
TRBJ2-7	TRBD1	TRBV5-4	many	CASSLQGAPYEQYF	TGTGCCAGCAGCTTACAGGGGGCCCCCTACGAGCAGTACTTC
TRBJ2-7	TRBD2	TRBV19	few	CASSTTSGPSYEQYF	TGTGCCAGTAGCACGACTAGCGGACCCTCCTACGAGCAGTACTTC
TRBJ1-1	.	TRBV7-9	many	CASSLDQYTEAFF	TGTGCCAGCAGCTTAGACCAGTACACTGAAGCTTTCTTT
TRBJ2-7	.	TRBV5-1	many	CASSWVGRGRTPYEQYF	TGCGCCAGCAGCTGGGTGGGGCGAGGAAGAACGCCCTACGAGCAGTACTTC
TRBJ2-3	TRBD1	TRBV7-9	many	CASSFFRDRNTDTQYF	TGTGCCAGCAGCTTCTTTCGGGACAGGAACACAGATACGCAGTATTTT
TRBJ2-2	.	TRBV2	.	CASGRTGTNTGELFF	TGTGCCAGCGGAAGAACCGGGACAAACACCGGGGAGCTGTTTTTT
TRBJ1-3	.	TRBV7-9	many	CASSRSPDSSGNTIYF	TGTGCCAGCAGCCGAAGTCCGGACAGCTCTGGAAACACCATATATTTT
TRBJ1-2	TRBD1	TRBV6-2/TRBV6-3	many	CASTDRAQGYTF	TGTGCCAGCACCGACAGGGCCCAAGGCTACACCTTC
TRBJ1-5	.	TRBV28	many	CASSLLVRGSQPQHF	TGTGCCAGCAGTTTATTGGTCAGGGGCAGTCAGCCCCAGCATTTT
TRBJ1-5	TRBD1	TRBV7-2	many	CASSPGGRWEAQHF	TGTGCCAGCAGCCCAGGGGGGAGATGGGAAGCCCAGCATTTT
TRBJ2-7	.	TRBV7-9	many	CASSSSKTEQYF	TGTGCCAGCAGCTCGTCGAAGACCGAGCAGTACTTC
TRBJ2-2	.	TRBV10-2	many	CASRTGTGELFF	TGCGCCAGCAGAACGGGGACCGGGGAGCTGTTTTTT